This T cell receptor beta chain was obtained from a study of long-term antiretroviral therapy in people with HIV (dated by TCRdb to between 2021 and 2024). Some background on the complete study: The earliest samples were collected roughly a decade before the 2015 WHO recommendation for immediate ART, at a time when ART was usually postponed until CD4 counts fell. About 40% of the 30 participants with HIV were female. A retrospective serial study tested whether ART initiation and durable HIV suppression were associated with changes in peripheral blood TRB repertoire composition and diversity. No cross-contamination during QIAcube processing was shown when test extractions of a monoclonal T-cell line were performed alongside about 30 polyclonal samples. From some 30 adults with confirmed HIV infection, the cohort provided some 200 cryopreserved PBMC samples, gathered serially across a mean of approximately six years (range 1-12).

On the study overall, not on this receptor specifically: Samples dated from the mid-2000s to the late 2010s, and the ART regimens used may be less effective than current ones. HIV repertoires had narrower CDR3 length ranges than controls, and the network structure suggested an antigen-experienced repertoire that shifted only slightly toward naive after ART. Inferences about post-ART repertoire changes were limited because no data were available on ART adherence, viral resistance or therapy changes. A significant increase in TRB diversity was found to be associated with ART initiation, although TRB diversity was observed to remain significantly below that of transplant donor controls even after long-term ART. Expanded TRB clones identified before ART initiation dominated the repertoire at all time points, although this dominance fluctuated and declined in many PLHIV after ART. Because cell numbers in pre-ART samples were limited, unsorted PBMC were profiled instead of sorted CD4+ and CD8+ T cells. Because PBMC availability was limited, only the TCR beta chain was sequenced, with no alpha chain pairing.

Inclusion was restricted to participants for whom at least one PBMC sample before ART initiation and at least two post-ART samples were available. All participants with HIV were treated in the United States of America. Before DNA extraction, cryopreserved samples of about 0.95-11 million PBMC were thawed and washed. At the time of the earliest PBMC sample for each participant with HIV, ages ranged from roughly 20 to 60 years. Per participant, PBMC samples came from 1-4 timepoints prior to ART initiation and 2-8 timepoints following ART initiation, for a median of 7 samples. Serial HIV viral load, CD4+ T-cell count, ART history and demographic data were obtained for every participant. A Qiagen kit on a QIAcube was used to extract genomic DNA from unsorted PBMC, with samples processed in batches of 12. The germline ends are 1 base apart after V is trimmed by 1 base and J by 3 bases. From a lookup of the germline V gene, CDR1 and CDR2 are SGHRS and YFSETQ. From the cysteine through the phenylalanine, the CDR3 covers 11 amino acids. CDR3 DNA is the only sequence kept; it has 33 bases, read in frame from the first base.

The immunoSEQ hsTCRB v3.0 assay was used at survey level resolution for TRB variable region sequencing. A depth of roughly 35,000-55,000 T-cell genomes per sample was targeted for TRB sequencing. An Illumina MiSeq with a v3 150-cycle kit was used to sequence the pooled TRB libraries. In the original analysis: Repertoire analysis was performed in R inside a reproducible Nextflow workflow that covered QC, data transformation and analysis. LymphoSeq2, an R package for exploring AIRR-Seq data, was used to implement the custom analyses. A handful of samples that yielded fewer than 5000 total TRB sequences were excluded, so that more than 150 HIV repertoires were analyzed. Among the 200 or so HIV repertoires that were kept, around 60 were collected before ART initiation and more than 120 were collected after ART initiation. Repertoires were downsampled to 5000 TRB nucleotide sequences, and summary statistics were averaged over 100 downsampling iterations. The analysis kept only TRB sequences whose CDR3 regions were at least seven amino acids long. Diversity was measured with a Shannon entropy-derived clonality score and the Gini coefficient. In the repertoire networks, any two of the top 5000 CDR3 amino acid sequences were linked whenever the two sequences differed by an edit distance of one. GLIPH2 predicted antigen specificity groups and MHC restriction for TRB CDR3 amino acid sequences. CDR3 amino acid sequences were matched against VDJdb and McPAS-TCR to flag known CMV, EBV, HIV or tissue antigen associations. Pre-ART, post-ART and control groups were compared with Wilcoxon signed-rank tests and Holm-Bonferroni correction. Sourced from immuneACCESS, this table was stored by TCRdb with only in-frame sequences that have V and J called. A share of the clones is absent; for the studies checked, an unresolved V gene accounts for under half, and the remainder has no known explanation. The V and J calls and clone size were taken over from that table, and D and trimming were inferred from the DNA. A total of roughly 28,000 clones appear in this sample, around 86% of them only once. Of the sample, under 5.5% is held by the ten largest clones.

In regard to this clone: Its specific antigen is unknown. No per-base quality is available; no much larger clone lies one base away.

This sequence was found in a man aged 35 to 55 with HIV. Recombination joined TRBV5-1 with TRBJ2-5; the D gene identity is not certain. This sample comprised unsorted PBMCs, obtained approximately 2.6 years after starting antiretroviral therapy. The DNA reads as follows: TGCGCCAGCAGCTTGAAAGAGACCCAGTACTTC. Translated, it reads CASSLKETQYF.